These T cell receptor beta chains were read from a single sample in a study of blood T cell repertoires in COVID-19. Libraries were prepared by immunoSEQ multiplex PCR; TCRdb keeps only in-frame clonotypes and omits some of them. The sample shows a few hundred thousand clones, about 86% of them seen only once. The sequencing sample was made of PBMCs or T cells enriched from blood (not recorded which). These receptors were obtained from a woman aged 25-40 years who had been exposed to COVID-19. Both conserved end residues are part of each CDR3. A D gene is named only where the DNA matches it firmly. Only some rows state a clone size, as once, few, many or a class for expanded clones.

d_gene: NA
abundance: NA
j_gene: TRBJ1-2
v_gene: TRBV19
CDR3aa: CASSMSGAYGYTF
CDR3nt: TGTGCCAGTAGTATGTCAGGGGCCTATGGCTACACCTTC

d_gene: NA
abundance: NA
j_gene: TRBJ1-5
v_gene: TRBV2
CDR3aa: CASKGEGRAQPQHF
CDR3nt: TGTGCCAGCAAGGGGGAGGGGCGAGCTCAGCCCCAGCATTTT

d_gene: TRBD1
abundance: NA
j_gene: TRBJ1-6
v_gene: TRBV6-1
CDR3aa: CASSEMGQGLSPLHF
CDR3nt: TGTGCCAGCAGTGAAATGGGACAGGGGCTTTCACCCCTCCACTTT

d_gene: TRBD1
abundance: NA
j_gene: TRBJ1-1
v_gene: TRBV27
CDR3aa: CATRQGFGTEAFF
CDR3nt: TGTGCCACACGACAGGGGTTTGGCACTGAAGCTTTCTTT

d_gene: TRBD2
abundance: NA
j_gene: TRBJ2-6
v_gene: TRBV3-1/TRBV3-2
CDR3aa: CASSRLAASGANVLTF
CDR3nt: TGTGCCAGCAGCAGACTAGCGGCCTCTGGGGCCAACGTCCTGACTTTC

d_gene: TRBD1
abundance: NA
j_gene: TRBJ2-7
v_gene: TRBV5-1
CDR3aa: CASSSTSRTGGAGEQYF
CDR3nt: TGCGCCAGCAGCTCTACCTCGAGGACAGGGGGCGCAGGGGAGCAGTACTTC

d_gene: TRBD2
abundance: NA
j_gene: TRBJ2-1
v_gene: TRBV13
CDR3aa: CASSLSGGNNEQFF
CDR3nt: TGTGCCAGCAGCCTTAGCGGGGGTAACAATGAGCAGTTCTTC

d_gene: NA
abundance: NA
j_gene: TRBJ1-2
v_gene: TRBV18
CDR3aa: CASSPPAMLDSAGYTF
CDR3nt: TGTGCCAGCTCACCACCCGCCATGTTAGACAGCGCCGGCTACACCTTC

d_gene: TRBD1
abundance: many
j_gene: TRBJ1-1
v_gene: TRBV10-2
CDR3aa: CASSNRGNTEAFF
CDR3nt: TGCGCCAGCAGTAACAGGGGGAACACTGAAGCTTTCTTT

d_gene: NA
abundance: NA
j_gene: TRBJ1-1
v_gene: TRBV2
CDR3aa: CASSAYEDTEAFF
CDR3nt: TGTGCCAGCAGTGCATATGAGGACACTGAAGCTTTCTTT